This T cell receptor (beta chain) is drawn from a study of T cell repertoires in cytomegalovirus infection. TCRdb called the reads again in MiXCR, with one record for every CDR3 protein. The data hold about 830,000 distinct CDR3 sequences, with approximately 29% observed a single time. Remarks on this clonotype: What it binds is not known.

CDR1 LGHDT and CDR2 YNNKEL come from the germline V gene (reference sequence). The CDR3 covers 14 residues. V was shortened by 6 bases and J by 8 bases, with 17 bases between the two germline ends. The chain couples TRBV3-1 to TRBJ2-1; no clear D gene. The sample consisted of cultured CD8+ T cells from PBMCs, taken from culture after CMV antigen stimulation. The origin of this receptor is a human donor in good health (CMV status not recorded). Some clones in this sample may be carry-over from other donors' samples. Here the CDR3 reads CASRGWASSDEQFF. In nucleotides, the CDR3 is TGTGCCAGCAGGGGCTGGGCCAGCTCAGATGAGCAGTTCTTC.